Below, one T cell receptor (beta chain) is given with its context. The protocol was immunoSEQ multiplex PCR, while the TCRdb copy is restricted to in-frame clones and leaves out a portion. The sample contains about 110,000 clones, less than 95% of which appear only once. The data belong to a study of T cell changes during pregnancy in multiple sclerosis. Germline V gives CDR1 SGHRS, CDR2 YFSETQ. The CDR3 runs to 14 residues. Between the trimmed V and J ends, which lost 0 bases and 5 bases, there was a span of 11 bases. V gene TRBV5-1 combines with J gene TRBJ1-1, with D perhaps TRBD1 (6 bases). This TCR came from a female donor with multiple sclerosis, enrolled in a pregnancy study. Sequencing used peripheral blood, obtained before pregnancy. The CDR3 loop reads CASSLDREGTEAFF. In DNA, the CDR3 is TGCGCCAGCAGCTTGGACAGGGAGGGAACTGAAGCTTTCTTT. The full variable domain, rest sourced from reference TRBV5-1 and TRBJ1-1, is KAGVTQTPRYLIKTRGQQVTLSCSPISGHRSVSWYQQTPGQGLQFLFEYFSETQRNKGNFPGRFSGRQFSNSRSEMNVSTLELGDSALYLCASSLDREGTEAFFGQGTRLTVV.